Detailed here is one TCR beta chain. Its antigen is as yet unknown. Method: immunoSEQ multiplex PCR; TCRdb's copy keeps in-frame clones and lacks some. Of about 120,000 clones detected, about 90% appear once; the ten largest clones hold roughly 13%. Trimming took 4 bases from V and 2 from J, leaving 15 bases between them. The CDR3 totals 15 residues. The germline V gene has CDR1 MGHRA and CDR2 YSYEKL. The entry originates in a study of T cell responses to AZD1222 COVID-19 vaccine. Study-level points and caveats: Repertoires were collected only later (after the peak T cell response had occurred). Reportedly, close to half of spike-specific TCRs are directed against unmutated variant regions. CD4 TCRs associated with vaccination spanned spike, dominating at 160-218 and 743-854. The study identified only five to seven AZD1222 recipients as seropositive at baseline.

Sequencing was performed on peripheral blood, taken on day 0 of AZD1222 vaccination. This clonotype was sampled from an adult in good health. The chain has TRBV4-1 and TRBJ2-7; possible D gene TRBD2, 6 bases. This CDR3 is CASSLGLPLPYEQYF. Here the CDR3 DNA reads TGCGCCAGCAGCCTGGGACTGCCACTCCCCTACGAGCAGTACTTC.